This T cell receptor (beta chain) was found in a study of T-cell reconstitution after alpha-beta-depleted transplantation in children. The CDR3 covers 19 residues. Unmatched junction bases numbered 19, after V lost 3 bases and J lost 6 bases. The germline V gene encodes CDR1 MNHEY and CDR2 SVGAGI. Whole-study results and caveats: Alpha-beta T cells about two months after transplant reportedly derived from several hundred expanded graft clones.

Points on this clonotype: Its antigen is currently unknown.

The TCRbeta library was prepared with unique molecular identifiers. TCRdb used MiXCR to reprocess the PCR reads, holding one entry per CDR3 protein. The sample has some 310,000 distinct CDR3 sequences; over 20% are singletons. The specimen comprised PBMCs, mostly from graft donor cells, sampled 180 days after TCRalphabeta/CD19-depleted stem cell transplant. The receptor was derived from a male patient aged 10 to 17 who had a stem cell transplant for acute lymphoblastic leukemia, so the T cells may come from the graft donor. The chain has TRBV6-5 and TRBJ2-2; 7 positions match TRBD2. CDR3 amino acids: CASSYSFPWAGEFAGELFF. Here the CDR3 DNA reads TGTGCCAGCAGTTATTCGTTCCCCTGGGCGGGAGAATTTGCCGGGGAGCTGTTTTTT.